This T cell receptor beta chain was recovered during a study of T cells in Graves' hyperthyroidism and ophthalmopathy. Hyperthyroidism patients were newly diagnosed, had disease duration under 2 months, and were aged 18 to 65 years. In making diagnoses, clinical symptoms, serum thyroxine and TRAb, thyroid ultrasound and orbital computed tomography were all used. More than 9.5 ml fresh peripheral blood yielded the PBMCs. Regarding the study as a whole: Researchers report that a 13 V-J model separated ophthalmopathy from stable hyperthyroidism.

In this sample, this clonotype turned up many times. No antigen is known for it. TCR beta CDR3 regions were amplified from RNA transcripts. Researchers ran a first-round RT-PCR on the TCR CDR3 using the HTBI primer set. TCRdb redid the calling of the multiplex PCR reads with MiXCR, one entry per CDR3 protein. The sample holds a few hundred thousand distinct CDR3 sequences; approximately 15% are singletons and the top ten take approximately 32%. The sequence came from a young woman with Graves' hyperthyroidism. Sequencing input: blood.

CDR3 nucleotides: TGTGCCAGCAGTTTAGGGGGGGATTCGCGTGAGCAGTACTTC. Amino acids: CASSLGGDSREQYF. This rearrangement joins TRBV12-3 or TRBV12-4 to TRBJ2-7, with D possibly being TRBD2 (6 bases). Deletions cut 1 base from V and 7 bases from J, with 14 bases between. The CDR3 spans 14 residues.